The next 12 T cell receptor beta chains were all read from a single sample in a study of metastatic and nonmetastatic thyroid tumors. Thyroid surgery took place with no prior treatment in any patient. Via MiXCR, TCRdb re-called the PCR reads. This table has almost 35,000 clones, about a sixth appearing once. The sequenced sample was blood. The receptors were sampled from a female donor with papillary thyroid cancer or a benign thyroid nodule (not recorded which). Some clones in this sample may be carry-over from other donors' samples.

This clone was counted ten times or more. The gene calls are TRBV28 and TRBJ1-4, with 9 bases identical to TRBD1. Germline lookup yields CDR1 MDHEN and CDR2 SYDVKM. CDR3 size: 16 residues. V lost 7 bases, J lost 7 bases, and 13 bases stayed unmatched. The CDR3 loop reads CASNVMSGQGREKLFF. The CDR3 bases are TGTGCCAGCAATGTGATGAGTGGACAGGGGCGTGAAAAACTGTTTTTT.

This clone was seen a few times. A much larger clone differs from this one at a single base, so this may be a read error. This rearrangement joins TRBV5-4 to TRBJ2-1; TRBD2 is a possible D gene (5 bases). The CDR3 consists of 11 residues. V lost 6 bases to trimming and J lost 12 bases, with 13 bases between them. Germline CDR1 reads SGHNT; CDR2 reads YYREEE (reference sequence). The CDR3 DNA reads as TGTGCCAGCACCTTACGGGGTGGGCAGTTCTTC. It specifies CASTLRGGQFF.

Worth noting for this clone: The junction shows a germline mismatch at one end, possibly a read error. The chain uses TRBV11-2 and TRBJ2-7; D remains unclear. The length of the CDR3 is 14 residues. The germline CDR1 and CDR2 sequences are SGHAT and FQNNGV. For the CDR3, the DNA is TGTGCCATCAGCTTAGAACCATTGGTCTACGAGCAGTACTTC. It specifies CAISLEPLVYEQYF.

This clone has only a few counts. The rearrangement links TRBV19 to TRBJ1-1; 8 bases are shared with TRBD1. The length of the CDR3 is 15 residues. The J segment lost 5 bases and the V segment lost 7 bases, leaving 12 bases of the junction unmatched. Germline CDR1 LNHDA, CDR2 SQIVND (reference sequence). CDR3 in amino acids: CASNTRQGWLTEAFF. The CDR3, as DNA: TGTGCCAGTAATACGAGACAGGGGTGGTTAACTGAAGCTTTCTTT. Looking up the rest from reference TRBV19 and TRBJ1-1 gives the full variable domain: DGGITQSPKYLFRKEGQNVTLSCEQNLNHDAMYWYRQDPGQGLRLIYYSQIVNDFQKGDIAEGYSVSREKKESFPLTVTSAQKNPTAFYLCASNTRQGWLTEAFFGQGTRLTVV.

This clone was seen repeatedly, ten times or more. CDR3 sequence reads: CARDDGHQPQHF. The CDR3 DNA reads as TGTGCCAGGGACGATGGGCATCAGCCCCAGCATTTT. The rearrangement joins TRBV6-4 to TRBJ1-5; D gene unclear. CDR1 MRHNA and CDR2 SNTAGT come from the germline V gene. Trimming shortened V by 9 bases and J by 5 bases, and 11 bases separated the two germline ends. The CDR3 loop spans 12 amino acids.

The chain recombines TRBV30 with TRBJ1-4; no definite D call. The germline CDR1 and CDR2 sequences are GTSNPN and SVGIG (reference sequence). V was cut by 3 bases and J by 0 bases, with 8 bases left in between. This CDR3 spans 14 amino acids. The CDR3 region has the DNA TGTGCCTGGAGCCCTCTTACAACTAATGAAAAACTGTTTTTT. The encoded protein is CAWSPLTTNEKLFF. Drawing the rest from reference TRBV30 and TRBJ1-4, the complete variable domain is SQTIHQWPATLVQPVGSPLSLECTVEGTSNPNLYWYRQAAGRGLQLLFYSVGIGQISSEVPQNLSASRPQDRQFILSSKKLLLSDSGFYLCAWSPLTTNEKLFFGSGTQLSVL.

Ten or more counts support this clone. This chain uses TRBV25-1 with TRBJ1-1; maybe TRBD1 (5 bases). The CDR3 consists of 15 residues. CDR1 and CDR2 (germline): MGHDK, SYGVNS. The V end was cut by 7 bases, the J end by 1 base, with 16 bases between. In DNA form, the CDR3 reads TGTGCCAGCACCTCACCACGCGGGGCGAACACTGAAGCTTTCTTT. Its protein product is CASTSPRGANTEAFF.

This clone was seen at least ten times. The chain carries TRBV7-9 and TRBJ2-2; D might be TRBD2 (5 bases). V was shortened by 1 base and J by 2 bases, with 5 bases between the two germline ends. The CDR3 spans 14 residues. CDR1 and CDR2 from the germline V gene are SEHNR and FQNEAQ (reference sequence). The CDR3: CASSLGTNTGELFF. In DNA form, the CDR3 reads TGTGCCAGCAGCTTAGGGACTAACACCGGGGAGCTGTTTTTT.

There are many counts of this clone. The CDR3 bases are TGTGCCAGCTCTAACCGGGCCGCCGGCCCGAGTACGCAGTATTTT. This codes for CASSNRAAGPSTQYF. This chain connects TRBV18 to TRBJ2-3; D not certain. Germline lookup yields CDR1 KGHSH and CDR2 LQKENI. The CDR3 is 15 amino acids. The V and J ends lost 6 bases and 8 bases respectively, with 21 bases between them.

This clone was counted at least ten times. Written as DNA, the CDR3 is TGTGCCAGCAGTTTGACAGGGGGCACCTTCAATGAGCAGTTCTTC. Encoded protein: CASSLTGGTFNEQFF. The rearrangement uses TRBV5-5 and TRBJ2-1; TRBD1 matches 10 bases. The length of the CDR3 is 15 residues. In germline, CDR1 is SGHKS, CDR2 YYEKEE (reference sequence). Trimming took 5 bases from V and 6 from J; bases not matched to a gene: 8.

This clone came up many times. The chain employs TRBV6-1 and TRBJ2-7, with TRBD1 matching over 9 bases. With 5 bases clipped from V and 2 bases from J, the junction kept 10 bases outside the gene matches. This CDR3 has 16 residues. The germline V gene has CDR1 MNHNS and CDR2 SASEGT. The CDR3 here is CASSKTTGTGTYEQYF. The CDR3 DNA follows: TGTGCCAGCAGTAAGACTACCGGGACAGGGACCTACGAGCAGTACTTC.

This clone was counted ten times or more. The CDR3 loop is CSAHDKQGRSTEAFF. CDR3 in DNA: TGCAGTGCTCACGATAAACAGGGGCGGAGCACTGAAGCTTTCTTT. This chain joins TRBV20-1 and TRBJ1-1, with 7 positions matching TRBD1. The junction had 13 bases not matched to a gene; V was cut back by 5 bases and J by 4 bases. The germline CDR1 and CDR2 sequences are DFQATT and SNEGSKA (reference sequence). CDR3 length: 15 amino acids.